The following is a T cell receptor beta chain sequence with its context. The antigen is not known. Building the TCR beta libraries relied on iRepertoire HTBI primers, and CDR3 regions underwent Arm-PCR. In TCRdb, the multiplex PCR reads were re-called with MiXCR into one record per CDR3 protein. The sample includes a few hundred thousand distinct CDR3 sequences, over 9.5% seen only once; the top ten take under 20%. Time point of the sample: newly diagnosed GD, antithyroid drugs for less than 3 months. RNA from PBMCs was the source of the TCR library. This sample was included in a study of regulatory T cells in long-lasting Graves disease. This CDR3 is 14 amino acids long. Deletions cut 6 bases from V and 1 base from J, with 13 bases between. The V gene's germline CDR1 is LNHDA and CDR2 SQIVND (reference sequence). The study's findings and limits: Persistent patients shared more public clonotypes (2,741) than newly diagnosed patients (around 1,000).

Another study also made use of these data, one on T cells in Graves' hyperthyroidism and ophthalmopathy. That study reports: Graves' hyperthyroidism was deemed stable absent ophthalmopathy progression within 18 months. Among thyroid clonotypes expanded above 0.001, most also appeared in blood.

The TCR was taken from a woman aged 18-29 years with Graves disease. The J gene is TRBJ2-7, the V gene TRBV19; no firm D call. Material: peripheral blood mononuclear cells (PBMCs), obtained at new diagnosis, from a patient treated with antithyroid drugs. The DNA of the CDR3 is TGTGCCAGTAGAATACGGGCAGATTCCTACGAGCAGTACTTC. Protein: CASRIRADSYEQYF.